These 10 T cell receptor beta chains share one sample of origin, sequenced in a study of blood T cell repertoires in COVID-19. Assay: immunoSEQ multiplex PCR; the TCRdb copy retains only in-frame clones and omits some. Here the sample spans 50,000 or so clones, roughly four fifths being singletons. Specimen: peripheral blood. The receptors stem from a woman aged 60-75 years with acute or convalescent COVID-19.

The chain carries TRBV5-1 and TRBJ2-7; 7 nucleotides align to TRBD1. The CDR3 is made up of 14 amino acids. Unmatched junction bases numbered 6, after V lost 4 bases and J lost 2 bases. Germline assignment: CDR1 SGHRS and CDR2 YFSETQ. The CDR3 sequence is CASSPRTGTYEQYF. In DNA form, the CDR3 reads TGCGCCAGCAGCCCCCGGACAGGAACCTACGAGCAGTACTTC. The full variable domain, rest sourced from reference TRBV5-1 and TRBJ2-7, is KAGVTQTPRYLIKTRGQQVTLSCSPISGHRSVSWYQQTPGQGLQFLFEYFSETQRNKGNFPGRFSGRQFSNSRSEMNVSTLELGDSALYLCASSPRTGTYEQYFGPGTRLTVT.

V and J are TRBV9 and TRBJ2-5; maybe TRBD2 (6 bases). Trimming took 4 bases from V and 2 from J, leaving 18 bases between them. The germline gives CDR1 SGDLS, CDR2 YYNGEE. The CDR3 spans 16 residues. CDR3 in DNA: TGTGCCAGCAGCCCGACGGCGGGGACGCTGCAAGAGACCCAGTACTTC. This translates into CASSPTAGTLQETQYF.

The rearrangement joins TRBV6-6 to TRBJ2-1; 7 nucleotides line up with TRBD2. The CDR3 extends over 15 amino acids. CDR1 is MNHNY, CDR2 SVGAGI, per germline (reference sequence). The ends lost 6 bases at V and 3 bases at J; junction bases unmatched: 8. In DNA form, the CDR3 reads TGTGCCAGCAGCCCCGTCCTAGCGGTCTACAATGAGCAGTTCTTC. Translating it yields CASSPVLAVYNEQFF.

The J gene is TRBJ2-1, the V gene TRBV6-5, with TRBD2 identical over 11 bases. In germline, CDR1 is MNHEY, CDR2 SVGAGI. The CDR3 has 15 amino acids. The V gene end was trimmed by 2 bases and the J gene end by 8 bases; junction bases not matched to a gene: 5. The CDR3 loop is CASSYGTSGSYEQFF. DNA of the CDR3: TGTGCCAGCAGTTACGGTACTAGCGGGAGCTATGAGCAGTTCTTC.

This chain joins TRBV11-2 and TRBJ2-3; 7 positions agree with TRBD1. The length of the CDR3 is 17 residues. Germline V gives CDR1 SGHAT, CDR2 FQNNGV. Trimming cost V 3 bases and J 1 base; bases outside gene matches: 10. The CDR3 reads CASSFGPGGLGTDTQYF. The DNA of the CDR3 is TGTGCCAGCAGCTTTGGCCCAGGGGGATTGGGCACAGATACGCAGTATTTT.

The DNA of the CDR3 is TGCGCCAGCAGTGAAACCGGGACAGGGGACTATGGCTACACCTTC. Encoded protein: CASSETGTGDYGYTF. The chain employs TRBV10-1 and TRBJ1-2; 10 bases match TRBD1. The trim removed 3 bases at V and 3 bases at J, leaving 4 bases unmatched. Germline CDR1 is WNHNN and CDR2 is SYGVQD (reference sequence). The CDR3 covers 15 residues.

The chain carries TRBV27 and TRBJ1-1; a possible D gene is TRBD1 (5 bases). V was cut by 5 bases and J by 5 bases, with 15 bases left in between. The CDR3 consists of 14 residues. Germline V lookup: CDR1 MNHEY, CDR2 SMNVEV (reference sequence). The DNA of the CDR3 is TGTGCCAGCAGTCTTTCTGGGGGGGAGACTGAAGCTTTCTTT. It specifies CASSLSGGETEAFF.

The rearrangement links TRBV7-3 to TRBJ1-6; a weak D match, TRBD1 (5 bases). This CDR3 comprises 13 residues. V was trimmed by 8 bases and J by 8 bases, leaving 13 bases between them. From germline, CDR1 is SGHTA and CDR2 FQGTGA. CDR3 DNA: TGTGCCAGCGCGCAGGGATCTGATTCACCCCTCCACTTT. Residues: CASAQGSDSPLHF.

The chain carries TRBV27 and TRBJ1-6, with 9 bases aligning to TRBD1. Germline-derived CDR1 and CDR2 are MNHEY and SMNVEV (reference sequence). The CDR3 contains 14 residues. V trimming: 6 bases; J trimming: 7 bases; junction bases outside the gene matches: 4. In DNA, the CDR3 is TGTGCCAGCAGCCTGGACAGGGGAAATTCACCCCTCCACTTT. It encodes CASSLDRGNSPLHF.

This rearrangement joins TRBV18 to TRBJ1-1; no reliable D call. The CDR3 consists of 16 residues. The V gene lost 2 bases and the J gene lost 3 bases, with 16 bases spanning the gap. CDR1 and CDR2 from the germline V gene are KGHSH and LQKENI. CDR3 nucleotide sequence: TGTGCCAGCTCACCATTTAGAATAGATCGCCACACTGAAGCTTTCTTT. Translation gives CASSPFRIDRHTEAFF.